This T cell receptor (beta chain) was documented in a study of cytomegalovirus exposure and HLA in healthy donors. Study information: Roughly 180 million T cells yielded around 120 million unique TCR beta sequences in earlier analysis. HLA-typed donors contributed about 85 million unique TCRs, which were held in an early data release. Study-level findings and limits: Highly shared variants forming one cluster were likely a sequencing artifact. While the bulk of TCR sequences proved rare, some public TCRs turned up in many donors.

Per germline, CDR1 SQVTM and CDR2 ANQGSEA. This CDR3 spans 13 amino acids. The ends were cut back, 3 bases at V and 5 bases at J, with 14 bases in the middle. As for this clone: Its specificity is not known.

This PCR relied on a set of 60 Vbeta primers and 13 Jbeta primers. Using immunoSEQ multiplex PCR, the repertoire was profiled, and TCRdb retains in-frame clones only, with some absent. This table holds around 150,000 clones, roughly 74% found once. Sequencing was performed on PBMCs. This chain links TRBV29-1 with TRBJ2-7, with D uncertain. This clonotype was obtained from a woman in her thirties or forties in good health and CMV-seropositive. CDR3 protein: CSVDMGIEDEQYF. The CDR3 DNA follows: TGCAGCGTTGATATGGGCATCGAAGACGAGCAGTACTTC.